Following are 21 T cell receptor beta chains from one sample sequenced in a study of metastatic and nonmetastatic thyroid tumors. Each patient went into thyroid surgery without having received any treatment. MiXCR re-clonotyped the PCR reads for TCRdb. The sample includes over 11,000 clones, about 22% of them seen just once. Sequenced input: blood. These receptors were obtained from a female donor with papillary thyroid cancer or a benign thyroid nodule (not recorded which). Some clones in this sample may be carry-over from other donors' samples.

V usage is TRBV20-1 and J usage is TRBJ2-7; possible D gene TRBD1, 6 bases. Trimming took 8 bases from V and 3 from J, leaving 23 bases between them. CDR3 length equals 15 residues. Germline CDR1 reads DFQATT; CDR2 reads SNEGSKA (reference sequence). Here the CDR3 reads CSSLPGQKLNYEQYF. CDR3 coding DNA: TGCAGTTCACTCCCCGGACAGAAATTAAACTACGAGCAGTACTTC.

This clone has a count of ten or more. This chain links TRBV7-2 with TRBJ2-1; 11 positions agree with TRBD2. Trimming took 3 bases from V and 15 from J; bases not matched to a gene: 7. The CDR3 runs to 13 residues. The V gene's germline CDR1 is SGHTA and CDR2 FQGNSA. For the CDR3, the DNA is TGTGCCAGCAGCTTTAGCGGGAGGGACTATCTGTTCTTC. This codes for CASSFSGRDYLFF.

By share, this clone counts as medium-sized. The V gene is TRBV6-6, the J gene TRBJ2-2; 16 bases match TRBD2. V was clipped by 6 bases and J by 2 bases; unmatched bases: 12. This CDR3 is 20 amino acids long. CDR1 MNHNY and CDR2 SVGAGI come from the germline V gene (reference sequence). The CDR3 DNA reads as TGTGCCAGCAGGAGGGAAACCGGGACTAGCGGGGGGGCTAACACCGGGGAGCTGTTTTTT. Translation gives CASRRETGTSGGANTGELFF.

This clone was seen at least ten times. The CDR3 coding sequence is TGTGCCAGCAGCGAGGACTGGAACACCGGGGAGCTGTTTTTT. It codes for CASSEDWNTGELFF. This chain links TRBV9 with TRBJ2-2; possibly TRBD2 for D (5 bases). V was pared by 3 bases and J by 1 base, with 7 bases between. CDR1 SGDLS and CDR2 YYNGEE come from the germline V gene. This CDR3 comprises 14 residues.

This rearrangement joins TRBV5-1 to TRBJ1-1, with D hard to call. CDR1 is SGHRS and CDR2 is YFSETQ in the germline V gene. The ends were cut back, 4 bases at V and 1 base at J, with 11 bases in the middle. The CDR3 sequence is 14 residues long. The CDR3 loop reads CASSGNTANTEAFF. The CDR3 DNA follows: TGCGCCAGCAGCGGGAACACAGCGAACACTGAAGCTTTCTTT.

At least ten counts were recorded for this clone. A read error may produce the germline difference seen at one junction end. Other nucleotide sequences in the sample specify the same CDR3. This CDR3 is CASTPPGFGTEAFF. CDR3 bases: TGTGCCAGCACCCCGCCCGGGTTTGGCACTGAGGCTTTCTTT. The V gene is TRBV7-2, the J gene TRBJ1-1; D not certain. The CDR3 sequence is 14 residues long. Germline V lookup: CDR1 SGHTA, CDR2 FQGNSA.

Turning to this clone: A junction end diverges from the germline sequence, so it may reflect a read error. The genes are TRBV14 and TRBJ2-3; TRBD2 is a possible D gene (5 bases). The CDR3 consists of 12 residues. Germline CDR1 SGHDN, CDR2 FVKESK. The CDR3 DNA sequence: TGTACCAGCAGCCCCACTAGGGATACGCAGTACTTT. Its translation: CTSSPTRDTQYF.

This clone was counted at least ten times. The rearrangement joins TRBV20-1 to TRBJ2-1; perhaps TRBD1 as D (6 bases). The CDR3 covers 16 residues. Germline V gives CDR1 DFQATT, CDR2 SNEGSKA (reference sequence). The ends were cut back, 0 bases at V and 7 bases at J, with 19 bases in the middle. The CDR3 loop is CSARDPGRGTGNEQFF. For the CDR3, the DNA is TGCAGTGCTAGAGATCCTGGCAGGGGCACAGGGAATGAGCAGTTCTTC.

CDR3 in DNA: TGTGCCAGCAGCTTAGCGCAAGGGGGGGCCGGGCAGTTCTTC. Protein: CASSLAQGGAGQFF. V usage is TRBV7-8 and J usage is TRBJ2-1, with a possible D match to TRBD2 (7 bases). In germline, CDR1 is SGHVS, CDR2 FQNEAQ. The CDR3 runs to 14 residues. Trimming pared 0 bases from V and 12 bases from J, leaving 15 bases between.

V and J are TRBV12-3 or TRBV12-4 and TRBJ2-7; the D gene is possibly TRBD2 (5 bases). V lost 1 base to trimming and J lost 5 bases, with 9 bases between them. CDR3 length equals 13 residues. The CDR3 spells CASSLDPGDEQYF. CDR3 in DNA: TGTGCCAGCAGTTTAGACCCCGGGGACGAGCAGTACTTC.

Many counts were recorded for this clone. Since a much larger clone is just one base distant, this may be a read error. J is TRBJ1-4 and V is TRBV12-3 or TRBV12-4, with D possibly TRBD1 on 6 matching bases. The length of the CDR3 is 14 residues. The CDR3 nucleotides read TGTGCCAGCAGTTGGGGGGGCCCCCGGGAAAGACTGTTTTTT. Translating it yields CASSWGGPRERLFF.

This clone appeared a single time. One base away lies a much larger clone, so this may be a sequencing read error. The J gene is TRBJ2-1, the V gene TRBV20-1; weak D call: TRBD1 (6 bases). The CDR3 consists of 16 residues. CDR1 and CDR2 (germline): DFQATT, SNEGSKA (reference sequence). The CDR3 nucleotides read TGCAGTACTAGATTTCACGGACAAGGGGGTAAAAATGGGCAGTTCTTC. Translating gives CSTRFHGQGGKNGQFF.

This clone came up many times. This sequence may be a read error, since a much larger clone differs from it by one base. This rearrangement joins TRBV11-3 to TRBJ2-2; D not resolved. CDR1 and CDR2 (germline): SGHNT, YENEEA. The V end was cut by 5 bases, the J end by 8 bases, with 15 bases between. The CDR3 contains 14 residues. CDR3 in amino acids: CASSPGITRGELFF. DNA of the CDR3: TGTGCCAGCAGCCCCGGCATAACAAGGGGGGAGCTGTTTTTT.

This chain joins TRBV20-1 and TRBJ2-7, with 10 bases matching TRBD2. J gave up 0 bases and V 8 bases, and 7 bases lay outside the gene matches. The CDR3 covers 14 residues. Germline-derived CDR1 and CDR2 are DFQATT and SNEGSKA (reference sequence). CDR3 sequence: CSMISGRSSYEQYF. Written as DNA, the CDR3 is TGCAGTATGATTAGCGGGAGGAGCTCCTACGAGCAGTACTTC.

The J gene is TRBJ1-1, the V gene TRBV20-1; no clear D. Germline V lookup: CDR1 DFQATT, CDR2 SNEGSKA (reference sequence). This CDR3 is built from 13 residues. V lost 3 bases, J lost 4 bases, and 12 bases lay in between. CDR3 sequence: CSASGGLCTEAFF. The DNA of the CDR3 is TGCAGTGCTAGTGGAGGTCTCTGCACTGAAGCTTTCTTT.

There are many counts of this clone. This chain uses TRBV7-8 with TRBJ2-7; D gene ambiguous. Germline values: CDR1 SGHVS, CDR2 FQNEAQ. CDR3 length: 13 residues. V lost 3 bases and J lost 2, with 8 bases in between. Written as DNA, the CDR3 is TGTGCCAGCAGCTTTCAACAACCCTACGAGCAGTACTTC. This gives the protein CASSFQQPYEQYF.

By frequency in the sample, this clone is medium-sized (0.01 to 0.1%). This chain joins TRBV19 and TRBJ1-5; D is ambiguous. The germline V and J ends were trimmed by 8 bases and 4 bases, with 6 bases remaining between them. This CDR3 contains 11 residues. Germline CDR1 and CDR2: LNHDA and SQIVND (reference sequence). The CDR3: CASGKNQPQHF. The DNA of the CDR3 is TGTGCCAGTGGCAAGAATCAGCCCCAGCATTTT. The complete variable domain, with remaining parts taken from reference TRBV19 and TRBJ1-5, reads DGGITQSPKYLFRKEGQNVTLSCEQNLNHDAMYWYRQDPGQGLRLIYYSQIVNDFQKGDIAEGYSVSREKKESFPLTVTSAQKNPTAFYLCASGKNQPQHFGDGTRLSIL.

V and J are TRBV19 and TRBJ2-1, with 12 bases identical to TRBD2. This CDR3 is built from 14 residues. The germline V gene has CDR1 LNHDA and CDR2 SQIVND (reference sequence). V shed 1 base and J 15 bases; nucleotides not matched to a gene: 7. CDR3 residues: CASSIALTSGSWFF. In DNA, the CDR3 is TGTGCCAGTAGTATAGCCCTGACTAGCGGGAGTTGGTTCTTC.

Turning to this clone: Germline is not matched at one junction end, which may reflect a read error. The chain links TRBV27 to TRBJ1-1; D unclear. This CDR3 comprises 13 residues. The germline CDR1 and CDR2 sequences are MNHEY and SMNVEV (reference sequence). This CDR3 reads CASFIPANTESFF. CDR3 bases: TGTGCCAGTTTCATCCCAGCAAACACTGAATCTTTCTTT.

The genes are TRBV28 and TRBJ2-7, with 7 bases fitting TRBD1. The CDR3 loop spans 13 amino acids. The germline gives CDR1 MDHEN, CDR2 SYDVKM. With 6 bases clipped from V and 3 bases from J, the junction kept 5 bases outside the gene matches. The CDR3 DNA is TGTGCCAGCAGAGGGGGCACTCACTACGAGCAGTACTTC. Residues: CASRGGTHYEQYF.

This clone was observed at least ten times. This chain joins TRBV5-5 and TRBJ2-5; D is unclear. Germline V CDR1 and CDR2: SGHKS, YYEKEE (reference sequence). The CDR3 totals 16 residues. Trimming cost V 4 bases and J 1 base, with 17 bases left between them. The CDR3 is CASSLQHGVVQETQYF. CDR3 in DNA: TGTGCCAGCAGCCTTCAACACGGAGTAGTCCAAGAGACCCAGTACTTC. Variable domain in full (rest from reference TRBV5-5 and TRBJ2-5): DAGVTQSPTHLIKTRGQQVTLRCSPISGHKSVSWYQQVLGQGPQFIFQYYEKEERGRGNFPDRFSARQFPNYSSELNVNALLLGDSALYLCASSLQHGVVQETQYFGPGTRLLVL.